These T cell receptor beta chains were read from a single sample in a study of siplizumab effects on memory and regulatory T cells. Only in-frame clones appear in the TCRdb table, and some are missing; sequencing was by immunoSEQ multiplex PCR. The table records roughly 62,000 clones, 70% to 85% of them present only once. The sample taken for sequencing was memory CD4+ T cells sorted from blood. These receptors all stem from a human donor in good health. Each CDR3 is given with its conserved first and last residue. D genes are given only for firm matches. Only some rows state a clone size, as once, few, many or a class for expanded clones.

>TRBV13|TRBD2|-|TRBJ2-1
CASSIERGGSYNEQFF
TGTGCCAGCAGCATAGAGCGGGGGGGCTCCTACAATGAGCAGTTCTTC
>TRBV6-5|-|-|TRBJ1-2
CATTWSLSYGYTF
TGTGCCACCACTTGGAGTCTCTCCTATGGCTACACCTTC
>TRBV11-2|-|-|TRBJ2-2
CASSWDTLNTGELFF
TGTGCCAGCAGCTGGGACACTTTGAACACCGGGGAGCTGTTTTTT
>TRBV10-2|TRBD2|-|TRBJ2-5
CASRGGGAGVQETQYF
TGCGCCAGCAGGGGAGGGGGAGCGGGGGTTCAAGAGACCCAGTACTTC
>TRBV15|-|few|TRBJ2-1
CATSRDGASAGGEQFF
TGTGCCACCAGCAGAGATGGGGCCAGTGCGGGCGGTGAGCAGTTCTTC
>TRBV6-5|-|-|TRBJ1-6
CASSYTEAYNSPLHF
TGTGCCAGCAGTTACACGGAAGCATATAATTCACCCCTCCACTTT
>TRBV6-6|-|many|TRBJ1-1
CASSYWATEAFF
TGTGCCAGCAGTTACTGGGCCACTGAAGCTTTCTTT
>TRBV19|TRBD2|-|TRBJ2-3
CASRPAGGTDTQYF
TGTGCCAGTAGACCAGCGGGGGGCACAGATACGCAGTATTTT
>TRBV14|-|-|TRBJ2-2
CASSWGPNTGELFF
TGTGCCAGCAGCTGGGGACCGAACACCGGGGAGCTGTTTTTT
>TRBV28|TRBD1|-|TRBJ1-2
CASTIYRDSNYGYTF
TGTGCCAGCACTATATACCGGGACAGTAACTATGGCTACACCTTC
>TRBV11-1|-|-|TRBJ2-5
CASSPARRETQYF
TGTGCCAGCAGCCCGGCGAGGAGGGAGACCCAGTACTTC
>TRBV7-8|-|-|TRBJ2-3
CASLPGGTGDTQYF
TGTGCCAGCCTACCTGGGGGGACGGGAGATACGCAGTATTTT
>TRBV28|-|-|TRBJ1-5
CASSLGDRQPQHF
TGTGCCAGCAGCCTCGGGGATCGTCAGCCCCAGCATTTT
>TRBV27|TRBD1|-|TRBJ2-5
CASRMSAGQAMETQYF
TGTGCCAGCAGGATGAGTGCGGGACAGGCTATGGAGACCCAGTACTTC
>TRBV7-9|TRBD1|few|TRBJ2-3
CASGGQGFTDTQYF
TGTGCCAGCGGGGGACAGGGGTTCACAGATACGCAGTATTTT
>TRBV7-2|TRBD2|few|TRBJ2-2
CASASGGVTGELFF
TGTGCCAGCGCTAGCGGGGGGGTCACCGGGGAGCTGTTTTTT
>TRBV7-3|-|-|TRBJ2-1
CASSPRPDNEQFF
TGTGCCAGCAGCCCGCGCCCAGACAATGAGCAGTTCTTC
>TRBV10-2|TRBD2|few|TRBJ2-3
CASERGGAGGFDTQYF
TGCGCCAGCGAAAGAGGAGGAGCGGGGGGGTTTGATACGCAGTATTTT
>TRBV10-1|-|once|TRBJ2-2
CASSPRPGELFF
TGCGCCAGCAGTCCCCGGCCCGGGGAGCTGTTTTTT
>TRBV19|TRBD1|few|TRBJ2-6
CASSKKAGDSSGANVLTF
TGTGCCAGTAGTAAGAAAGCAGGGGACAGTTCTGGGGCCAACGTCCTGACTTTC
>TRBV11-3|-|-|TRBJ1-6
CASSPGVTLHF
TGTGCCAGCAGCCCCGGGGTCACCCTCCACTTT
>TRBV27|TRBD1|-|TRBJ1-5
CASSLGQGTNQPQHF
TGTGCCAGCAGTTTAGGACAGGGGACCAATCAGCCCCAGCATTTT
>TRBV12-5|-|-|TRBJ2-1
CATAKYEGPGYNEQFF
TGTGCTACTGCCAAATATGAGGGGCCTGGCTACAATGAGCAGTTCTTC
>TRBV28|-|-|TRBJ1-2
CASSSGRRYGYTF
TGTGCCAGCAGCTCGGGGCGCAGGTATGGCTACACCTTC
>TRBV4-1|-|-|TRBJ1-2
CASSQDGEGGVFGYTF
TGCGCCAGCAGCCAAGATGGCGAGGGCGGGGTTTTTGGCTACACCTTC
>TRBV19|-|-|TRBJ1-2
CASSARTTNYGYTF
TGTGCCAGTAGTGCCCGGACAACAAACTATGGCTACACCTTC
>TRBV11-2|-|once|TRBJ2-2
CASSLLAVLTGELFF
TGTGCCAGCAGCTTACTTGCGGTCCTCACCGGGGAGCTGTTTTTT
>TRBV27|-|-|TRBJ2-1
CASSPSFKVGGAYNEQFF
TGTGCCAGCAGTCCGTCTTTTAAGGTTGGGGGGGCATACAATGAGCAGTTCTTC
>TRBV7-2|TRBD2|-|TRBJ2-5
CASSFAGVQETQYF
TGTGCCAGCAGCTTCGCGGGGGTTCAAGAGACCCAGTACTTC
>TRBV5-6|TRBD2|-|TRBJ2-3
CASRRGEYTDTQYF
TGTGCCAGCCGGCGGGGGGAGTACACAGATACGCAGTATTTT
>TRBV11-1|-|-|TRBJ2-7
CASSLDRMSSYEQYF
TGTGCCAGCAGCTTAGACAGGATGAGCTCCTACGAGCAGTACTTC